This T cell receptor beta chain was recorded in a study of response to subunit inactivated influenza vaccine. This clonotype was counted only a few times. MiXCR, applied by TCRdb to the RT-PCR reads, yields one record per CDR3 protein. The table lists about 540,000 distinct CDR3 sequences, 20% to 25% of them singletons, with approximately 3% in the top ten. Trimming shortened V by 0 bases and J by 2 bases, and 11 bases separated the two germline ends. The CDR3 extends over 15 amino acids. Per germline, CDR1 SGHRS and CDR2 YFSETQ. These same records also appear under a second study, on T cells expressing NK-cell markers. That report adds: With UMIs, 5'RACE template switching was used to make TCR beta cDNA. One observes that, in a handful of donors, these clonotypes were also the leading ones within the CD3+CD56-NKG2C+ fraction.

The J gene is TRBJ2-5, the V gene TRBV5-1; D is undetermined. The source material was CD4+ T cells sorted from PBMCs, sampled 11 to 12 days after vaccination. The receptor's source is a man in his fifties who received an inactivated influenza vaccine. CDR3 sequence (DNA): TGCGCCAGCAGCTTGGATGTGCAGAAGCAAGAGACCCAGTACTTC. This gives the protein CASSLDVQKQETQYF.